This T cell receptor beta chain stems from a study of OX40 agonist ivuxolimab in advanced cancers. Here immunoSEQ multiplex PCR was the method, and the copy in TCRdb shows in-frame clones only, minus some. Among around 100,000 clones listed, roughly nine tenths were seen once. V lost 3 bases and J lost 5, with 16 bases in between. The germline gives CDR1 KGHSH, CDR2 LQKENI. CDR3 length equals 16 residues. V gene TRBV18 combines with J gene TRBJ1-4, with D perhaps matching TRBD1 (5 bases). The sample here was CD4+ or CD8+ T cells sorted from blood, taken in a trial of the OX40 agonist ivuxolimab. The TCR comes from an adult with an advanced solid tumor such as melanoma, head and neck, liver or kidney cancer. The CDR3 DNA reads TGTGCCAGCTCACCGACCAAGGGGCCAAGGAATGAAAAACTGTTTTTT. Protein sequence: CASSPTKGPRNEKLFF.